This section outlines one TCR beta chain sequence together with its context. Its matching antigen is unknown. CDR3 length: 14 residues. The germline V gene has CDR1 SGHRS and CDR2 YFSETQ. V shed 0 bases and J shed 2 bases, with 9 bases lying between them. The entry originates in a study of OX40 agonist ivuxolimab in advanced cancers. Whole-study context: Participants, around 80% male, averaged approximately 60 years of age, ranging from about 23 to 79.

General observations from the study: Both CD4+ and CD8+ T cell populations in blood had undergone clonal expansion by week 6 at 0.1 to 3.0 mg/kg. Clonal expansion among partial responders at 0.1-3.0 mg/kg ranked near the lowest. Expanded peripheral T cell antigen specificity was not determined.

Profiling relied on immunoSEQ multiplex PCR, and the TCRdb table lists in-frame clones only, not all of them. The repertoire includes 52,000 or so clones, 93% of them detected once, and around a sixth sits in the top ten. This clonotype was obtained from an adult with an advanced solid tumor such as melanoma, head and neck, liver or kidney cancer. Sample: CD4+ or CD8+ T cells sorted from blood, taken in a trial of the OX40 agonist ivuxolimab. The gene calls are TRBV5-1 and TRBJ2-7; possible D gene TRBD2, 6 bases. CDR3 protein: CASSLVRTTYEQYF. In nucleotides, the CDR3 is TGCGCCAGCAGCTTGGTCCGGACTACCTACGAGCAGTACTTC.